These 22 T cell receptor beta chains came from one sample sequenced in a study of CXCR3-negative and CXCR3-positive naive CD8 T cells. Through 5' RACE with UMI labels, the TRB cDNA libraries were prepared. TCRdb reprocessed the 5' RACE reads and stores each CDR3 protein as one record, lacking DNA. The sample totals some 68,000 distinct CDR3 sequences; its top ten clones hold around 4.9%. The antigens these receptors bind are not known. Findings and limits, study-wide: In CXCR3-positive naive cells, the TRB CDR3s were more hydrophobic than in CXCR3-negative naive cells.

The sequenced sample consisted of naive CXCR3+ CD8+ T cells from blood. The sample's subset: CD45RO-CCR7+CD27+CD95- naive CD8+ T cells expressing CXCR3 (TNR3+). Receptor source: a human donor in good health. Some clones in this sample may be carry-over from other donors' samples.

This chain uses TRBV5-6 with TRBJ1-5; no DNA is available, so the TRBD1 call from TCRdb remains unchecked. This CDR3 has 14 amino acids. CDR1 is SGHDT, CDR2 YYEEEE, per germline. The CDR3: CASSYGQGNQPQHF.

The V call is TRBV20-1, the J call TRBJ2-7; absent DNA, TCRdb's TRBD1 call cannot be checked. The CDR3 runs to 17 residues. Looked up from germline, CDR1 is DFQATT and CDR2 is SNEGSKA (reference sequence). The CDR3: CSASRDRGSLLRHEQYF.

The genes are TRBV29-1 and TRBJ1-1; TCRdb gives TRBD1 as the D gene, but with no DNA this cannot be confirmed. Germline assignment: CDR1 SQVTM and CDR2 ANQGSEA. The length of the CDR3 is 13 residues. CDR3 amino acids: CSVPGTLNTEAFF.

This CDR3 is CASSLVSPGELFF. V and J are TRBV7-6 and TRBJ2-2; TCRdb outputs TRBD1, but without DNA this stays unchecked. The CDR3 is 13 residues long. Germline-derived CDR1 and CDR2 are SGHVS and FNYEAQ.

Measured by frequency, this clonotype is medium-sized. The rearrangement joins TRBV10-3 to TRBJ2-7; checking the TCRdb D call of TRBD2 is not possible without DNA. The CDR3 length is 14 residues. Germline CDR1 reads ENHRY; CDR2 reads SYGVKD. CDR3: CAITTSGDLYEQYF.

V and J are TRBV7-2 and TRBJ1-5. The germline V gene has CDR1 SGHTA and CDR2 FQGNSA. CDR3 length: 12 residues. The CDR3 protein is CASSPDYQPQHF.

The chain has TRBV7-8 and TRBJ2-2; TCRdb proposes TRBD1, but this gene call is untestable without DNA. Germline CDR1 reads SGHVS; CDR2 reads FQNEAQ. This CDR3 region has 13 residues. The CDR3 region is CASSAGKYGELFF.

The chain employs TRBV30 and TRBJ1-1; TCRdb returns TRBD1, unconfirmable since there is no DNA. CDR1 and CDR2 (germline): GTSNPN, SVGIG (reference sequence). The CDR3 runs 14 residues. The CDR3 loop reads CAWSEGQGNTEAFF.

The chain couples TRBV5-1 to TRBJ2-2. CDR1 and CDR2 (germline): SGHRS, YFSETQ. CDR3 length equals 12 residues. CDR3 in amino acids: CASSLGSRELFF.

The rearrangement uses TRBV28 and TRBJ2-1; TCRdb returns TRBD1, unconfirmable since there is no DNA. This CDR3 contains 14 residues. Germline CDR1 MDHEN, CDR2 SYDVKM. The CDR3 sequence: CASSLGRQIIEQFF.

V gene TRBV4-2 combines with J gene TRBJ1-1. The germline V gene encodes CDR1 LGHNA and CDR2 YNFKEQ. CDR3 length: 18 residues. CDR3 protein: CASSQVFMRSSINTEAFF.

The chain recombines TRBV29-1 with TRBJ1-1; TCRdb's D call of TRBD1 is untestable without DNA. In germline, CDR1 is SQVTM, CDR2 ANQGSEA. There are 11 residues in the CDR3. Here the CDR3 reads CSVGGQDQAFF.

The chain couples TRBV13 to TRBJ1-1; TCRdb proposes TRBD1, but this gene call is untestable without DNA. The length of the CDR3 is 15 residues. The germline V gene encodes CDR1 PRHDT and CDR2 FYEKMQ (reference sequence). Here the CDR3 reads CASTSRWGGTTEAFF.

The CDR3 here is CASSLRQGATEAFF. The rearrangement uses TRBV5-6 and TRBJ1-1; without DNA, the TCRdb call of TRBD1 cannot be checked. Germline V CDR1 and CDR2: SGHDT, YYEEEE. CDR3 size: 14 residues.

V gene TRBV24-1 combines with J gene TRBJ1-2. The CDR3 is made up of 14 amino acids. Per the germline V gene, CDR1 is KGHDR and CDR2 is SFDVKD. CDR3 loop: CATSDLTVNYGYTF.

The chain recombines TRBV20-1 with TRBJ2-7; lacking DNA, the TRBD1 call made by TCRdb goes unchecked. Germline CDR1 is DFQATT and CDR2 is SNEGSKA (reference sequence). CDR3 size: 15 residues. CDR3: CSASRIGTGRNEQYF.

V usage is TRBV20-1 and J usage is TRBJ2-7. This CDR3 contains 12 residues. Germline V lookup: CDR1 DFQATT, CDR2 SNEGSKA (reference sequence). The CDR3 protein is CSAREDGNEQYF.

The rearrangement uses TRBV29-1 and TRBJ1-1. The CDR3 runs to 13 residues. Germline V gene data show CDR1 as SQVTM and CDR2 as ANQGSEA. The CDR3 here is CSVGNSMVTEAFF.

The chain combines TRBV4-2 with TRBJ2-1; the D gene TCRdb calls, TRBD2, cannot be checked with no DNA. Germline values: CDR1 LGHNA, CDR2 YNFKEQ. The CDR3 extends over 21 amino acids. The CDR3 is CASSQDRTSGSTRTLYNEQFF.

The chain carries TRBV10-2 and TRBJ2-5; checking the TCRdb D call of TRBD1 is not possible without DNA. In germline, CDR1 is WSHSY, CDR2 SAAADI. CDR3 length equals 16 residues. CDR3 loop: CASSEPARGAEETQYF.

The chain recombines TRBV28 with TRBJ2-1. Germline V gene lookup returns CDR1 MDHEN and CDR2 SYDVKM. The CDR3 runs 16 residues. The chain's CDR3 is CASSLSGYNSYNEQFF.

V and J are TRBV6-2 or TRBV6-3 and TRBJ2-3; TCRdb's assignment of TRBD1 cannot be checked, as there is no DNA. This CDR3 is built from 16 residues. Germline CDR1 MNHEY, CDR2 SVGEGT. The CDR3 protein is CASSFRQGESTDTQYF.